The 9 T cell receptor beta chains below come from one sample, sequenced in a study of control samples from healthy donors and cancer patients. Profiled with immunoSEQ multiplex PCR; TCRdb holds only in-frame clones, not every one. The sample yields 120,000 to 150,000 clones, 80% to 95% seen once. Input material: blood. The receptors were gathered from a man younger than 45 in good health.

The chain carries TRBV29-1 and TRBJ1-1, with TRBD1 as a possible D gene (5 bases). CDR3 length: 12 residues. The germline V gene encodes CDR1 SQVTM and CDR2 ANQGSEA. Trimming cost V 4 bases and J 4 bases, with 10 bases left between them. The CDR3 reads CSVGGGGTEAFF. CDR3 in DNA: TGCAGCGTTGGTGGGGGTGGCACTGAAGCTTTCTTT. Supplemented by reference TRBV29-1 and TRBJ1-1, the full variable domain reads SAVISQKPSRDICQRGTSLTIQCQVDSQVTMMFWYRQQPGQSLTLIATANQGSEATYESGFVIDKFPISRPNLTFSTLTVSNMSPEDSSIYLCSVGGGGTEAFFGQGTRLTVV.

This clone was seen only once. V gene TRBV4-1 combines with J gene TRBJ2-7, with 8 positions matching TRBD2. The V gene's germline CDR1 is MGHRA and CDR2 YSYEKL. The CDR3 is made up of 20 amino acids. After removal of 1 base from V and 0 bases from J, the junction contained 17 bases not matched to a gene. The CDR3 DNA reads TGCGCCAGCAGCCAAGCCGGACTAGCAAGGAACGAACACCCCTCCTACGAGCAGTACTTC. Translated, it gives CASSQAGLARNEHPSYEQYF.

This chain uses TRBV7-8 with TRBJ2-7; 9 bases map to TRBD1. V lost 4 bases to trimming and J lost 6 bases; unmatched junction nucleotides: 4. This CDR3 has 13 residues. Germline V gene lookup returns CDR1 SGHVS and CDR2 FQNEAQ. The CDR3: CASSSGQGREQYF. DNA of the CDR3: TGTGCCAGCAGCTCCGGACAGGGGCGCGAGCAGTACTTC.

This clone was observed once. J is TRBJ2-6 and V is TRBV19, with 7 bases fitting TRBD1. There are 15 residues in the CDR3. Germline CDR1 and CDR2: LNHDA and SQIVND (reference sequence). Unmatched junction bases numbered 7, after V lost 8 bases and J lost 3 bases. CDR3 DNA: TGTGCCAGTGTACACAGGGGCGGTGGGGCCAACGTCCTGACTTTC. It specifies CASVHRGGGANVLTF.

The V gene is TRBV11-3, the J gene TRBJ2-1, with TRBD2 identical over 7 bases. The length of the CDR3 is 14 residues. J gave up 6 bases and V 5 bases, and 7 bases lay outside the gene matches. Germline CDR1 is SGHNT and CDR2 is YENEEA. The CDR3 loop reads CASSRGGPRNEQFF. In nucleotides, the CDR3 is TGTGCCAGCAGCAGGGGAGGGCCTCGCAATGAGCAGTTCTTC. The full variable domain, rest sourced from reference TRBV11-3 and TRBJ2-1, is EAGVVQSPRYKIIEKKQPVAFWCNPISGHNTLYWYLQNLGQGPELLIRYENEEAVDDSQLPKDRFSAERLKGVDSTLKIQPAELGDSAVYLCASSRGGPRNEQFFGPGTRLTVL.

This chain connects TRBV2 to TRBJ2-7, with D possibly being TRBD1 (5 bases). The CDR3 has 13 amino acids. Looked up from germline, CDR1 is SNHLY and CDR2 is FYNNEI. The ends were cut back, 6 bases at V and 3 bases at J, with 12 bases in the middle. This CDR3 is CASRVPGIYEQYF. DNA of the CDR3: TGTGCCAGCAGAGTACCAGGGATCTACGAGCAGTACTTC.

The J gene is TRBJ1-1, the V gene TRBV15; D is perhaps TRBD1 (5 bases). Germline loops: CDR1 LNHNV, CDR2 YYDKDF (reference sequence). The CDR3 is 16 amino acids. Trimming removed 1 base from V and 1 base from J, with 13 bases in between. The CDR3 nucleotides read TGTGCCACCAGCAGAGGGTGGGGCGGGGAGAACACTGAAGCTTTCTTT. This sequence encodes CATSRGWGGENTEAFF. Filled out from reference TRBV15 and TRBJ1-1, the complete variable domain reads DAMVIQNPRYQVTQFGKPVTLSCSQTLNHNVMYWYQQKSSQAPKLLFHYYDKDFNNEADTPDNFQSRRPNTSFCFLDIRSPGLGDTAMYLCATSRGWGGENTEAFFGQGTRLTVV.

Here the CDR3 reads CASSPHGQGGNSPLHF. CDR3 in DNA: TGTGCCAGCAGCCCCCACGGACAGGGGGGTAATTCACCCCTCCACTTT. This sequence joins TRBV3-1 (or the pseudogene TRBV3-2) and TRBJ1-6; TRBD1 matches at 10 bases. The CDR3 contains 16 residues. With V trimmed by 4 bases and J by 6 bases, 6 bases remained unmatched. Germline lookup yields CDR1 LGHDT and CDR2 YNNKEL (reference sequence).

The chain couples TRBV5-6 to TRBJ2-1; TRBD1 is a possible D gene (5 bases). Between the trimmed V and J ends, which lost 1 base and 8 bases, there was a span of 16 bases. The length of the CDR3 is 15 residues. Germline V gene data show CDR1 as SGHDT and CDR2 as YYEEEE. CDR3 loop: CASSLFPDSSHEQFF. CDR3 sequence (DNA): TGTGCCAGCAGCTTGTTCCCCGACAGTAGCCATGAGCAGTTCTTC. Variable domain in full (rest from reference TRBV5-6 and TRBJ2-1): DAGVTQSPTHLIKTRGQQVTLRCSPKSGHDTVSWYQQALGQGPQFIFQYYEEEERQRGNFPDRFSGHQFPNYSSELNVNALLLGDSALYLCASSLFPDSSHEQFFGPGTRLTVL.